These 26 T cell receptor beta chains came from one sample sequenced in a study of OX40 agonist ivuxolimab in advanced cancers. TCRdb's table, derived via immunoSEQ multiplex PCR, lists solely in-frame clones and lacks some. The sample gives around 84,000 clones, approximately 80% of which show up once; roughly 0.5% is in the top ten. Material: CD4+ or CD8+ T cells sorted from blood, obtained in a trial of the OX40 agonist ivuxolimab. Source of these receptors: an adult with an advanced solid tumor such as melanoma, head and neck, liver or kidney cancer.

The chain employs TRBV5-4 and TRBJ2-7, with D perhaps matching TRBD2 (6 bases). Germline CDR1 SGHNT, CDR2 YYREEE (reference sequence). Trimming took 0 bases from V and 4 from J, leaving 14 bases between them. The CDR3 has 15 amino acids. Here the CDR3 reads CASSLEPREGYEQYF. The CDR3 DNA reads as TGTGCCAGCAGCTTGGAGCCGCGGGAAGGATACGAGCAGTACTTC.

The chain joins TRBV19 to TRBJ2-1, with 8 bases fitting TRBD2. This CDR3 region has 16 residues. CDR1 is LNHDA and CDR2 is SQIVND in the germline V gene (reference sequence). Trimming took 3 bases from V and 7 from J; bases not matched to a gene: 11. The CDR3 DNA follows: TGTGCCAGTAGTATTGAAGGACTAGCAAGGGGAAATGAGCAGTTCTTC. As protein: CASSIEGLARGNEQFF.

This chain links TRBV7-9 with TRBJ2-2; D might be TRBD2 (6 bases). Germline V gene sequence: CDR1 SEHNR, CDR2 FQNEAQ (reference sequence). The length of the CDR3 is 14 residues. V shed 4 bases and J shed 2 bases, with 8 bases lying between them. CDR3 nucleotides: TGTGCCAGCAGCTGGGGGGTAAACACCGGGGAGCTGTTTTTT. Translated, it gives CASSWGVNTGELFF.

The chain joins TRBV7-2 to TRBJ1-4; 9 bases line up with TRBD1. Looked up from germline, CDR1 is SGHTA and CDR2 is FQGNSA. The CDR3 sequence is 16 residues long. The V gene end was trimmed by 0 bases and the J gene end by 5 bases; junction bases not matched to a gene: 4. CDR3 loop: CASSLALGTGNEKLFF. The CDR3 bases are TGTGCCAGCAGCTTAGCCCTCGGGACAGGGAATGAAAAACTGTTTTTT.

CDR3: CASRSQGFSGNTIYF. CDR3 bases: TGCGCCAGCAGGTCACAGGGCTTCTCTGGAAACACCATATATTTT. The chain carries TRBV5-1 and TRBJ1-3, with D tentatively TRBD1 (6 bases). The CDR3 is 15 residues long. V shed 5 bases and J shed 0 bases, with 12 bases lying between them. Germline V gene lookup returns CDR1 SGHRS and CDR2 YFSETQ.

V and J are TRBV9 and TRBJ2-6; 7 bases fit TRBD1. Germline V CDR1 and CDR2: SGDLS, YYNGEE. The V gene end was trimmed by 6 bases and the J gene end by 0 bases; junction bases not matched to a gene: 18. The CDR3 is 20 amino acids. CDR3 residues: CASTLWPGTEIGSGANVLTF. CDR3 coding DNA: TGTGCCAGCACCCTGTGGCCCGGGACAGAAATAGGCTCTGGGGCCAACGTCCTGACTTTC.

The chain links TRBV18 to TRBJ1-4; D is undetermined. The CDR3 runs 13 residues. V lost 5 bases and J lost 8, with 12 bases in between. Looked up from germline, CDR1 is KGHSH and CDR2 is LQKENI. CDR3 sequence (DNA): TGTGCCAGCTCATCCAACAGAGAAGAAAAACTGTTTTTT. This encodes CASSSNREEKLFF.

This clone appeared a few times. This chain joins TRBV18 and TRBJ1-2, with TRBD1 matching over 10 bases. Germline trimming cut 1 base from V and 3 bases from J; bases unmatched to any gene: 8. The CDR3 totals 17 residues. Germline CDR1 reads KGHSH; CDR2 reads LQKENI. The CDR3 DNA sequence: TGTGCCAGCTCACCACTAAGGGGACAGGGGAGAGACTATGGCTACACCTTC. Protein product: CASSPLRGQGRDYGYTF. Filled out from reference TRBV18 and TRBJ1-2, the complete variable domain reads NAGVMQNPRHLVRRRGQEARLRCSPMKGHSHVYWYRQLPEEGLKFMVYLQKENIIDESGMPKERFSAEFPKEGPSILRIQQVVRGDSAAYFCASSPLRGQGRDYGYTFGSGTRLTVV.

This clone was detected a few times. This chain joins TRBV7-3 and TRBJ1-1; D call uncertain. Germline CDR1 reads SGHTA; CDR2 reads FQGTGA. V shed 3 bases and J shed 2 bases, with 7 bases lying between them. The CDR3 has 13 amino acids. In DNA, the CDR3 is TGTGCCAGCAGCTTGAACAGAAACACTGAAGCTTTCTTT. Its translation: CASSLNRNTEAFF.

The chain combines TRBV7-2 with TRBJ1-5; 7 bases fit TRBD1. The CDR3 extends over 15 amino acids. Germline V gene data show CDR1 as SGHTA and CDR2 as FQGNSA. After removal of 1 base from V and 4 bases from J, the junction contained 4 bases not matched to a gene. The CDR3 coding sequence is TGTGCCAGCAGCTTAGTTTGGGGACAGAATCAGCCCCAGCATTTT. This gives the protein CASSLVWGQNQPQHF.

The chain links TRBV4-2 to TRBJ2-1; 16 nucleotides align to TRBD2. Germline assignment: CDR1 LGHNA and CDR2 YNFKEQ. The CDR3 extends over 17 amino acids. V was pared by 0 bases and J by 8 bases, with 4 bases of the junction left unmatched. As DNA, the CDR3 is TGTGCCAGCAGCCAAGATGGGACTAGCGGGAGGGGCCATGAGCAGTTCTTC. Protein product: CASSQDGTSGRGHEQFF.

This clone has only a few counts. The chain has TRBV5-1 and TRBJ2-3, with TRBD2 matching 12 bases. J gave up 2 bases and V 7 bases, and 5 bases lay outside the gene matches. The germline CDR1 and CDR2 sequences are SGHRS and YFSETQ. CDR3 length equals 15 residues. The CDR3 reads CASSRLAGVTDTQYF. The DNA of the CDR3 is TGCGCCAGCTCCCGACTAGCGGGAGTCACAGATACGCAGTATTTT.

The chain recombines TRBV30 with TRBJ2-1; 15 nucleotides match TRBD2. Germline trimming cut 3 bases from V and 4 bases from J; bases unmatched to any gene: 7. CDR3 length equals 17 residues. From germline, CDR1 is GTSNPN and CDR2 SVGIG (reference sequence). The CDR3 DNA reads TGTGCCTGGAGGTTGCCCGGGACTAGCGGGAGGTACAATGAGCAGTTCTTC. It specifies CAWRLPGTSGRYNEQFF.

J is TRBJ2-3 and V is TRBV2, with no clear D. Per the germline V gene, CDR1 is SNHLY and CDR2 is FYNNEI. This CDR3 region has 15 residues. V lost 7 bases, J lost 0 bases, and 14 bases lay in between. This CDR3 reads CASTARSLSTDTQYF. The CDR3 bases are TGTGCCAGCACCGCCAGGTCCCTTAGCACAGATACGCAGTATTTT.

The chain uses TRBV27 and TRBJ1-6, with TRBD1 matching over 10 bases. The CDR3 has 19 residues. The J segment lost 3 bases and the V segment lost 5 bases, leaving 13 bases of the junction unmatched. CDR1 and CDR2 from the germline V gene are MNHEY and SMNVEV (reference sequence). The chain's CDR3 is CASSQQRTGGADYNSPLHF. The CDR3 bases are TGTGCCAGCAGTCAACAACGGACAGGGGGAGCAGACTATAATTCACCCCTCCACTTT.

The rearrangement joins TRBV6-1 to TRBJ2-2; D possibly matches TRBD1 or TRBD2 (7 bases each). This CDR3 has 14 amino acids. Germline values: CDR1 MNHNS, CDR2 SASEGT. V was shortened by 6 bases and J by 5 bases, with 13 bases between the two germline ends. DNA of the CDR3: TGTGCCAGCAGACGACAGGGAGGGACCGGGGAGCTGTTTTTT. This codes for CASRRQGGTGELFF.

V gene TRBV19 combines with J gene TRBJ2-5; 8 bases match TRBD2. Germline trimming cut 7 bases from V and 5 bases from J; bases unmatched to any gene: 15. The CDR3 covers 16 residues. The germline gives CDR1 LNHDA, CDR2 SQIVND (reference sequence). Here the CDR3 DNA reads TGTGCCAGTAAGGGGAGCGGGAGTGAGTTATGGGAGACCCAGTACTTC. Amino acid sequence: CASKGSGSELWETQYF.

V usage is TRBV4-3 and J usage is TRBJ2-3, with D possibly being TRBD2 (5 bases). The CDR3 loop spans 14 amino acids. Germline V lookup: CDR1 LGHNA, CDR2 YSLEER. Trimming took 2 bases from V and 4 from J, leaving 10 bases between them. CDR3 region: CASSQSRDSDTQYF. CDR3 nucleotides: TGCGCCAGCAGCCAATCCCGGGATTCAGATACGCAGTATTTT.

The CDR3 sequence: CASRPASFGNTEAFF. The CDR3 coding sequence is TGTGCCAGCAGACCAGCCAGCTTCGGGAACACTGAAGCTTTCTTT. The chain joins TRBV6-5 to TRBJ1-1; D gene ambiguous. There are 15 residues in the CDR3. Trimming pared 6 bases from V and 1 base from J, leaving 15 bases between. Germline loops: CDR1 MNHEY, CDR2 SVGAGI.

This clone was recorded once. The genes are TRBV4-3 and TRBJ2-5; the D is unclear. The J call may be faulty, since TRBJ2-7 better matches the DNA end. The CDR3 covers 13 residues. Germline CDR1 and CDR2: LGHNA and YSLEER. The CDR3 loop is CASSQEHSYEQYF. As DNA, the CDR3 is TGCGCCAGCAGCCAAGAGCACAGCTACGAGCAGTACTTC.

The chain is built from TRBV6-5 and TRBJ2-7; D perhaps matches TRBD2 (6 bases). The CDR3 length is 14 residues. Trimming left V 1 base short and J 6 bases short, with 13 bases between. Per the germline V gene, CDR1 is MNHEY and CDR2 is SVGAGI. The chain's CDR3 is CASSYFGRGREQYF. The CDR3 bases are TGTGCCAGCAGTTACTTCGGGCGGGGTCGCGAGCAGTACTTC.

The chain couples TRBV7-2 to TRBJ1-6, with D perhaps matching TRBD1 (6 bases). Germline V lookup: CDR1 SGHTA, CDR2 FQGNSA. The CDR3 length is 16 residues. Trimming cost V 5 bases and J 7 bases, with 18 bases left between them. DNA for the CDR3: TGTGCCAGCAGCCCTAGAGGGGGGGGGATGAATTCACCCCTCCACTTT. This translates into CASSPRGGGMNSPLHF. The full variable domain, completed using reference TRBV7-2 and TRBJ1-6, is GAGVSQSPSNKVTEKGKDVELRCDPISGHTALYWYRQSLGQGLEFLIYFQGNSAPDKSGLPSDRFSAERTGGSVSTLTIQRTQQEDSAVYLCASSPRGGGMNSPLHFGNGTRLTVT.

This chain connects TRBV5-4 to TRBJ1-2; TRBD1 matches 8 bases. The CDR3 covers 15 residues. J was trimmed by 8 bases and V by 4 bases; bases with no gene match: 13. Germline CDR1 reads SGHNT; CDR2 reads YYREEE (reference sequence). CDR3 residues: CASSPGQGSEYGYTF. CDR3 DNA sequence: TGTGCCAGCAGCCCCGGACAGGGAAGTGAATACGGCTACACCTTC.

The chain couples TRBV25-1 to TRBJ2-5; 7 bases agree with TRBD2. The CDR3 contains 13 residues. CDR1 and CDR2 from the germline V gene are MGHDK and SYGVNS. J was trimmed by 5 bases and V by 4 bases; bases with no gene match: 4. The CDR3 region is CASSGTSWETQYF. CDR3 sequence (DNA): TGTGCCAGCAGTGGGACTAGTTGGGAGACCCAGTACTTC.

CDR3 region: CASSEGPKGTGDEQYF. In nucleotides, the CDR3 is TGTGCCAGCAGTGAGGGACCTAAGGGGACAGGGGACGAGCAGTACTTC. The chain carries TRBV9 and TRBJ2-7; 10 bases agree with TRBD1. CDR3 length: 16 amino acids. Germline V gene sequence: CDR1 SGDLS, CDR2 YYNGEE. V dropped 5 bases and J dropped 5; count of bases not matched to a gene: 13. Full variable domain (remainder filled in from reference TRBV9 and TRBJ2-7): DSGVTQTPKHLITATGQRVTLRCSPRSGDLSVYWYQQSLDQGLQFLIQYYNGEERAKGNILERFSAQQFPDLHSELNLSSLELGDSALYFCASSEGPKGTGDEQYFGPGTRLTVT.

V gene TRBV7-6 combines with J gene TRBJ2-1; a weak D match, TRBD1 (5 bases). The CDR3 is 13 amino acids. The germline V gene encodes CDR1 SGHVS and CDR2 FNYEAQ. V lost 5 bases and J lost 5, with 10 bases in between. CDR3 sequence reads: CASSLQGDNEQFF. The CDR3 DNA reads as TGTGCCAGCAGCCTCCAAGGGGACAATGAGCAGTTCTTC.